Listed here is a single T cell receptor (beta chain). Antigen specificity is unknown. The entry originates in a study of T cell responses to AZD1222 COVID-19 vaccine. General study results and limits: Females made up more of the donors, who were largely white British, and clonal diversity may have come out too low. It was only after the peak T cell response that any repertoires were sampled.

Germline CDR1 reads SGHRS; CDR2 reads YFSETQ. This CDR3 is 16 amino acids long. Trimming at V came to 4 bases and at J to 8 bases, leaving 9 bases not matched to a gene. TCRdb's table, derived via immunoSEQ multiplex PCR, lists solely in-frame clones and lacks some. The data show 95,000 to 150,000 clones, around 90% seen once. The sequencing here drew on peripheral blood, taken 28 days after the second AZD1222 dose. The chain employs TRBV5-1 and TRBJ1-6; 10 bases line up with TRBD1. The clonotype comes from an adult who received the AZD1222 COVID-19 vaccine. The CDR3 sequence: CASSRGDRGMDSPLHF. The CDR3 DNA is TGCGCCAGCAGCCGAGGGGACAGGGGAATGGATTCACCCCTCCACTTT.